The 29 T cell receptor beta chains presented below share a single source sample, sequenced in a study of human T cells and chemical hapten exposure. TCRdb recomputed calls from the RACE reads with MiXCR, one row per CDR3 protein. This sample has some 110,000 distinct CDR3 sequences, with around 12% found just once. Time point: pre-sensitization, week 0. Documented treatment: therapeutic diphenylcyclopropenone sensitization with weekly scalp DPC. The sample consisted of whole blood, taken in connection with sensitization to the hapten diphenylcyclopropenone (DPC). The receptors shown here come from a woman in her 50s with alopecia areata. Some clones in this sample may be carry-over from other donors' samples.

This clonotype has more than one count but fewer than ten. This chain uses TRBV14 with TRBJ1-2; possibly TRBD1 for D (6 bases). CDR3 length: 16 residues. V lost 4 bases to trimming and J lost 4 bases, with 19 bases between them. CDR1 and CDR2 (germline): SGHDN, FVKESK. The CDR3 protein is CASSPPGGGLVYGYTF. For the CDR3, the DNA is TGTGCCAGCAGCCCGCCGGGAGGGGGGCTTGTCTATGGCTACACCTTC.

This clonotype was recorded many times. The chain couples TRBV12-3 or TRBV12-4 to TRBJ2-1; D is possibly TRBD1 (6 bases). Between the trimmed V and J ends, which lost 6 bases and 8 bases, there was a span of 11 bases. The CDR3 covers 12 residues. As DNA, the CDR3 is TGTGCCAGCAGATTCAGGGGCCATGAGCAGTTCTTC. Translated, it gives CASRFRGHEQFF.

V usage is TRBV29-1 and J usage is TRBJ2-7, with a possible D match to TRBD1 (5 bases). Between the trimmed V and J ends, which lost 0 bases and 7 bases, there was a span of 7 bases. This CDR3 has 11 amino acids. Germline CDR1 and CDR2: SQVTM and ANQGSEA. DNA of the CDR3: TGCAGCGTTGAAGATTGGACAGAGCAGTACTTC. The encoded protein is CSVEDWTEQYF.

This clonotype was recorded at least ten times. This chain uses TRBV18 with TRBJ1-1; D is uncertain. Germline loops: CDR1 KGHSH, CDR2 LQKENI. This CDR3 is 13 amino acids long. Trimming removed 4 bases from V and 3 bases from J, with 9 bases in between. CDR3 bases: TGTGCCAGCTCACAACTAAGAGACACTGAAGCTTTCTTT. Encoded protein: CASSQLRDTEAFF.

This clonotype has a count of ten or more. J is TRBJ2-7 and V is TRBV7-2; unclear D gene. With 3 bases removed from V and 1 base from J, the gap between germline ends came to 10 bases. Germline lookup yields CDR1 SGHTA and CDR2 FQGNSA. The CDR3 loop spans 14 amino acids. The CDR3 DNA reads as TGTGCCAGCAGCTTTAGTAGAGAGTCCTACGAGCAGTACTTC. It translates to CASSFSRESYEQYF.

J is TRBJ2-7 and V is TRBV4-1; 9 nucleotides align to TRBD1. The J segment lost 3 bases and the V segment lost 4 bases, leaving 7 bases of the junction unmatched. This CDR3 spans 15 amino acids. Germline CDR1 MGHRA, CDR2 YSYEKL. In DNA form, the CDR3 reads TGCGCCAGCAGCCCTCGGACAGGGGACTTCTACGAGCAGTACTTC. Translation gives CASSPRTGDFYEQYF.

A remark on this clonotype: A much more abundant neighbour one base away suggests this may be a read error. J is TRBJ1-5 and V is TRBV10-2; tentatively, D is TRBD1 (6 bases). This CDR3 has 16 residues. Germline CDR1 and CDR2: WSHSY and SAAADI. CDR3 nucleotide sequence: TGCGCCAGCAGTGAGCGAAGACAGGCCCGCAATCAGCTCCAGCATTTT. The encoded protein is CASSERRQARNQLQHF.

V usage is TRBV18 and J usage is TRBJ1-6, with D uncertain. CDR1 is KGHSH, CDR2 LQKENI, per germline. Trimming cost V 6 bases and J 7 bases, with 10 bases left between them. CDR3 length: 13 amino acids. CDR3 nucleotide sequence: TGTGCCAGCTCGAACCACGAAAATTCACCCCTCCACTTT. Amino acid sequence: CASSNHENSPLHF.

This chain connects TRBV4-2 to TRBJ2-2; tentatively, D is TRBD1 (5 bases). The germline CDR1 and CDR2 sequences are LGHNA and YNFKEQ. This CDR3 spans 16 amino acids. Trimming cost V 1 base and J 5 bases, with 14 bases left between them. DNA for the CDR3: TGTGCCAGCAGCCAAGTTGGCAACACAGGTACCGGGGAGCTGTTTTTT. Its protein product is CASSQVGNTGTGELFF.

CDR3 sequence: CSARASGAGELFF. CDR3 bases: TGCAGTGCTAGAGCCTCGGGGGCCGGGGAGCTGTTTTTT. The V gene is TRBV20-1, the J gene TRBJ2-2, with D maybe TRBD2 (6 bases). CDR1 and CDR2 (germline): DFQATT, SNEGSKA (reference sequence). This CDR3 is 13 amino acids long. The V end lost 1 base, the J end lost 6 bases, and 9 bases lay between the germline ends.

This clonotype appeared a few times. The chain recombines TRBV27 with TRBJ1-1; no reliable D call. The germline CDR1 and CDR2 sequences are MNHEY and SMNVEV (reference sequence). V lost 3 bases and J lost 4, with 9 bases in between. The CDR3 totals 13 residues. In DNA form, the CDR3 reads TGTGCCAGCAGTTTTTTGCCAGTCACTGAAGCTTTCTTT. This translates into CASSFLPVTEAFF.

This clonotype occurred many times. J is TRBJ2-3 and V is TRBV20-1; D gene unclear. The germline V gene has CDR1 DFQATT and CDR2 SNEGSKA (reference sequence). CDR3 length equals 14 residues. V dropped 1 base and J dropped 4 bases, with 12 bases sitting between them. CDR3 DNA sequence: TGCAGTGCTAGAGCGGGCCTTCGATCAGATACGCAGTATTTT. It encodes CSARAGLRSDTQYF.

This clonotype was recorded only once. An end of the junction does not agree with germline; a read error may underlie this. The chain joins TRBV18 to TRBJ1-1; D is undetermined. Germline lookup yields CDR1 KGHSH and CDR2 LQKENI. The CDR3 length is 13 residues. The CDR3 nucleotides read TGTGTCAGCTCACGACTCCAATACTACGAAGCTTTCTTT. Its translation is CVSSRLQYYEAFF.

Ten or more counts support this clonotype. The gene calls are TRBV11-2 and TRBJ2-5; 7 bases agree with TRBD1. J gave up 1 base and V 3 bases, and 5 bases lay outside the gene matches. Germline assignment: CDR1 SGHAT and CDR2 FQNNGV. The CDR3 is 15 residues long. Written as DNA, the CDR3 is TGTGCCAGCAGCTTGCTGTACAGGGGCCAAGAGACCCAGTACTTC. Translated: CASSLLYRGQETQYF.

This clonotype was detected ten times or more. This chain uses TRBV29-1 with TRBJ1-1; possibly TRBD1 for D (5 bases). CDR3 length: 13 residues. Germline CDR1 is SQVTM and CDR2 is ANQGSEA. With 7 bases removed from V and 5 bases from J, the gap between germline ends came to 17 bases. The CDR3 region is CSGRPGPGTEAFF. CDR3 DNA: TGCAGCGGCCGGCCGGGACCTGGGACTGAAGCTTTCTTT.

CDR3 sequence: CASSLGALNTEAFF. DNA for the CDR3: TGTGCCAGCAGTTTAGGGGCCCTGAACACTGAAGCTTTCTTT. The genes are TRBV12-3 or TRBV12-4 and TRBJ1-1, with D unresolved. This CDR3 contains 14 residues. V was clipped by 1 base and J by 0 bases, with 6 bases between them.

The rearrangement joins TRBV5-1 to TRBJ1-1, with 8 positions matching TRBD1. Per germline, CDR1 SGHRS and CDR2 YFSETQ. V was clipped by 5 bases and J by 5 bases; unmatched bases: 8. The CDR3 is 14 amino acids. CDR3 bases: TGCGCCAGCAGGGATTGGAGGACAGGGACTGAAGCTTTCTTT. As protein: CASRDWRTGTEAFF. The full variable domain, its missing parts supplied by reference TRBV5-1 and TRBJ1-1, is KAGVTQTPRYLIKTRGQQVTLSCSPISGHRSVSWYQQTPGQGLQFLFEYFSETQRNKGNFPGRFSGRQFSNSRSEMNVSTLELGDSALYLCASRDWRTGTEAFFGQGTRLTVV.

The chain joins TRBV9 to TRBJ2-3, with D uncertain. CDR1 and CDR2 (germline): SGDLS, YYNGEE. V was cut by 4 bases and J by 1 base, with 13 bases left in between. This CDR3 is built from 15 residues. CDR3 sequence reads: CASSPNTLRTDTQYF. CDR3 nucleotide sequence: TGTGCCAGCAGCCCCAACACGCTCCGCACAGATACGCAGTATTTT.

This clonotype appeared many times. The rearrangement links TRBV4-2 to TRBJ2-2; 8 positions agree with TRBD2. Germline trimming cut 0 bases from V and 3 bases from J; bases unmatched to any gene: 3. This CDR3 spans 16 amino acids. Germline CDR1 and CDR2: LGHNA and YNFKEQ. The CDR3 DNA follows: TGTGCCAGCAGCCAAGATTGGCGGGGGGACACCGGGGAGCTGTTTTTT. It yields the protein CASSQDWRGDTGELFF.

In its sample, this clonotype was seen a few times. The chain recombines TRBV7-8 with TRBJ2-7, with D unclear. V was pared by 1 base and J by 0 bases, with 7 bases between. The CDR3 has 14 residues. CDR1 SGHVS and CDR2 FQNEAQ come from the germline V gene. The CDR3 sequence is CASSLVRSSYEQYF. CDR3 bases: TGTGCCAGCAGCTTAGTACGGAGCTCCTACGAGCAGTACTTC.

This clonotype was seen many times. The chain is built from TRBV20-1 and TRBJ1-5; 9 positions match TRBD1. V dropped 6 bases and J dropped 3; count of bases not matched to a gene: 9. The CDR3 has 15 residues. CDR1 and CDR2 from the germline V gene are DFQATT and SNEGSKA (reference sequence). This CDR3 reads CSARGGQGSNQPQHF. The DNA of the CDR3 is TGCAGTGCCAGGGGGGGACAGGGATCCAATCAGCCCCAGCATTTT.

CDR3 protein: CASSQSRRRDEQYF. The CDR3 DNA is TGCGCCAGCAGTCAATCTCGTCGCCGAGACGAGCAGTACTTC. This chain links TRBV23-1 with TRBJ2-7; D is unclear. TRBV23-1 is recorded as an ORF, its role being uncertain. The CDR3 covers 14 residues. V was trimmed by 0 bases and J by 5 bases, leaving 11 bases between them.

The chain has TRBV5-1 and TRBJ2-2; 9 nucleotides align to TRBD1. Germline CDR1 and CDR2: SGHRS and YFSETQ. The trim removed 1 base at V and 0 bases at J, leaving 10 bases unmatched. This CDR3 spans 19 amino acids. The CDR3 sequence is CASSLQGQGGIANTGELFF. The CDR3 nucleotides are TGCGCCAGCAGCTTGCAGGGACAGGGCGGAATCGCGAACACCGGGGAGCTGTTTTTT.

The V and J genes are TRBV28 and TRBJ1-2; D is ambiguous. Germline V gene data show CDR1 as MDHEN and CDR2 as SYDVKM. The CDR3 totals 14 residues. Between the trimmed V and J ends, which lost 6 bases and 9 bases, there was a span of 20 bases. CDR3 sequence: CASRGGLEEGSYTF. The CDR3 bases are TGTGCCAGCAGAGGAGGACTGGAGGAAGGAAGCTACACCTTC.

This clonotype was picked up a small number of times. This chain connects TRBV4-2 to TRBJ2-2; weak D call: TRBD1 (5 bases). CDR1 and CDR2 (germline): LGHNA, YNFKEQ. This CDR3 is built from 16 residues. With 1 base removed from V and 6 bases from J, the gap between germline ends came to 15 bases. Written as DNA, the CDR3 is TGTGCCAGCAGCCAAGCCTCAAGCGTAGGGGCCGGGGAGCTGTTTTTT. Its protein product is CASSQASSVGAGELFF.

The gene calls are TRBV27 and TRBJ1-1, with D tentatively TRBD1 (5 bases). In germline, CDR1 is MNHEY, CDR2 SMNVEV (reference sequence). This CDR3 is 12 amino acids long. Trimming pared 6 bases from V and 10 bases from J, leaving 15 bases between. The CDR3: CASRLPQGRAFF. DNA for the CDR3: TGTGCCAGCAGGCTTCCGCAGGGAAGAGCTTTCTTT.

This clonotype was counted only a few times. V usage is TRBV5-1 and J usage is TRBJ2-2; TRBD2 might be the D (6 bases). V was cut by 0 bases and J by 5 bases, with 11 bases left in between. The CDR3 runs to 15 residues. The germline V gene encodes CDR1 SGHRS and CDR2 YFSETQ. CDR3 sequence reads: CASSLEARGTGELFF. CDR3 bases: TGCGCCAGCAGCTTGGAAGCCCGGGGGACCGGGGAGCTGTTTTTT.

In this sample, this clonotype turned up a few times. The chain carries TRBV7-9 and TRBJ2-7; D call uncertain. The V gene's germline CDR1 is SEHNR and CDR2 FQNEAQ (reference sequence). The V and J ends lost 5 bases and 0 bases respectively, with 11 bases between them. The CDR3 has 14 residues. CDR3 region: CASSPGRSSYEQYF. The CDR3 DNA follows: TGTGCCAGCAGCCCCGGAAGGAGCTCCTACGAGCAGTACTTC.

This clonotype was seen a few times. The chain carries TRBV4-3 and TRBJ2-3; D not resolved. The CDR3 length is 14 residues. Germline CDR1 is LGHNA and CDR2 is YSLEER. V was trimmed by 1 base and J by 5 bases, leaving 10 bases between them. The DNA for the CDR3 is TGCGCCAGCAGCCAAGGAAAGGCTCAAGATACGCAGTATTTT. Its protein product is CASSQGKAQDTQYF.